This entry features one T cell receptor beta chain sequence. This clonotype showed up just a few times. The antigen it binds to is not known. Base qualities were left out, and no much larger clone turns up one base away. These data originate in a study of identical twins (dated by TCRdb to between 2015 and 2016). Background on the whole study: TCR alpha and beta repertoires from monozygotic twins, unrelated adults of various ages and cord blood were deep-sequenced to test whether fetal clonotypes persist. To rule out contamination, the twin experiments were replicated at different times with different library preparation protocols. Study-wide conclusions, independent of this receptor: Zero-insertion analyses could be partly confounded by invariant T cells such as MAIT and iNKT, though diverse VJ usage argued against such confounding for most clonotypes. Compared with coincidental sharing between unrelated individuals, out-of-frame TCR alpha sequences shared between twins had an excess of sequences with low generation probability. Excess twin sharing in beta out-of-frame sequences was weaker because fewer shared sequences lowered the signal-to-noise ratio. Because the same donors could not be followed over many years, the conclusions depended on cross-sectional statistical analysis. Fewer insertions were carried by abundant cord blood beta clonotypes; a weaker similar trend was observed in young adult naive repertoires, while no such trend was observed in memory repertoires. Out-of-frame TCR alpha sharing in monozygotic twins was systematically underestimated by recombination models, whereas sharing between unrelated individuals was in agreement with the recombination models.

All donors were healthy Caucasians. The twin cohort consisted of three pairs of female monozygotic twins, all aged about 18 to 30 years. Positive isolation kits from Invitrogen were used to isolate the CD4+ and CD8+ T cell populations. CDR3 length: 17 amino acids, cysteine to phenylalanine. Solely the CDR3 DNA is kept, with 51 bases framed from the first base. The germline V gene (reference sequence) sets CDR1 to LNHDA and CDR2 to SQIVND. For this chain, trimming is 7 bases at the V end and 0 bases at the J end, and the number of junction bases without a gene match is 13. Library preparation employed 5' RACE. The data were produced on an Illumina HiSeq 2000. Template switching introduced a universal primer binding site; the final cDNA contained a unique molecular identifier, enabling accurate counting of TCR cDNA molecules. Specific primers in the conserved constant-segment region were used to synthesize first-strand cDNA for TCR alpha and beta chains. To control for contamination, every cDNA library was double barcoded, receiving both a SMART-Mk sample barcode and Illumina barcodes. TruSeq adapter sequences along with Illumina sample barcodes were introduced in two successive PCR steps. The Illumina HiSeq platform was used with custom primers to sequence TCR alpha and beta cDNA libraries. Under the source paper's analysis protocol: MiGEC processed the raw reads to extract unique molecular identifiers, while MiXCR was used to determine the CDR3 positions. For each individual, recombination models were inferred using an EM algorithm with the repgenHMM and IGoR tools. Shared clonotypes were analyzed with the tcR package in R, and sharing was normalized by the product of cloneset sizes. To study raw recombination free of thymic and clonal selection effects, out-of-frame nonproductive sequences were analyzed. TCRdb cleaned the public reads at Q25 with fastp, built clones with MiXCR and kept in-frame beta chains. Rows are unified per CDR3 protein, each entry keeping the most common DNA and genes. These V and J calls derive from TCRdb rather than the authors' analysis. The sample profile shows a few hundred thousand distinct CDR3 sequences; 5.5% to 7.5% of them were found once. The top ten constitute 13% to 15% of the sample.

This sample also belongs to another study, concerning T cells expressing NK-cell markers. Per that second paper: In sorted CD3+CD56+NKG2C+, CD3+CD56+NKG2C- and CD3+CD56-NKG2C+ T-cell subsets from roughly 8 donors, TCR beta-chain repertoires were profiled. Among the eight sequenced donors, seven were HCMV-seropositive and one was HCMV-seronegative. In several experiments an anti-gammadeltaTCR antibody was added to restrict sorting to alphabetaTCR-expressing T cells. In five to seven donors, the dominant CD3+CD56+NKG2C+ clonotypes were found to rank among the top 10 CD8+ clonotypes and to make up roughly 1.0-7.5% of CD8+ T cells. Those dominant clonotypes were again the most abundant among CD3+CD56-NKG2C+ cells in several donors, at about 25-65%. It remained unclear whether the expanded NKG2C-expressing T cell clones were specific for HCMV antigens. The eight sequenced donors were randomly selected healthy volunteers, three men and five women. A commercial ELISA kit detecting HCMV-specific IgG in serum was used to determine HCMV serostatus. MIGEC handled demultiplexing of the reads and grouping by UMI, while MiTCR was used to assemble and quantify clonotypes. To exclude erroneous sequences, only TCR cDNA sequences supported by at least two reads were retained. The tcR package was used for downstream repertoire analysis, with clonotypes matched between fractions based on CDR3 nucleotide sequence plus V segment. VDJmatch was used to annotate antigen specificity against VDJdb, with one amino acid substitution in CDR3 allowed.

The sample taken for sequencing was CD8+ T cells sorted from blood. This sequence uses TRBV19 and TRBJ2-5, with 8 bases aligning to TRBD2. The TCR sequence derives from a woman aged 18-29 years in good health. The DNA sequence is given as TGTGCCAGTATGGGGGTCCGGGCTAGCGGGCACCAAGAGACCCAGTACTTC. Protein translation: CASMGVRASGHQETQYF. This CDR3, with the reference TRBV19 and TRBJ2-5 proteins standing in past its ends, gives the full variable domain DGGITQSPKYLFRKEGQNVTLSCEQNLNHDAMYWYRQDPGQGLRLIYYSQIVNDFQKGDIAEGYSVSREKKESFPLTVTSAQKNPTAFYLCASMGVRASGHQETQYFGPGTRLLVL.